Below, 20 T cell receptor beta chains from the same sample are listed, as sequenced in a study of primary melanoma T cells and metastatic recurrence. Sequencing used immunoSEQ multiplex PCR; TCRdb keeps in-frame clones, though not all of them. The data contain 600 to 800 clones, 80% to 90% of them singletons. The sample comprised melanoma tumor tissue. The receptors shown here come from a human donor with melanoma.

This clone showed up just once. The V call is TRBV11-3, the J call TRBJ2-3; 14 bases map to TRBD2. Germline CDR1 reads SGHNT; CDR2 reads YENEEA. The CDR3 extends over 15 amino acids. Trimming at V came to 5 bases and at J to 6 bases, leaving 4 bases not matched to a gene. The CDR3: CASSLTSGGADTQYF. CDR3 coding DNA: TGTGCCAGCAGCCTGACTAGCGGGGGGGCGGATACGCAGTATTTT.

The rearrangement joins TRBV18 to TRBJ1-1; D call uncertain. The V gene's germline CDR1 is KGHSH and CDR2 LQKENI. Trimming took off 11 bases at V and 1 base at J, with 14 bases between the two ends. The CDR3 contains 13 residues. CDR3 in DNA: TGTGCCGCCTCCCAAGGAGGGAACACTGAAGCTTTCTTT. This codes for CAASQGGNTEAFF. Looking up the rest from reference TRBV18 and TRBJ1-1 gives the full variable domain: NAGVMQNPRHLVRRRGQEARLRCSPMKGHSHVYWYRQLPEEGLKFMVYLQKENIIDESGMPKERFSAEFPKEGPSILRIQQVVRGDSAAYFCAASQGGNTEAFFGQGTRLTVV.

This clone appeared a few times. Other DNA sequences in the sample encode the same CDR3. V and J are TRBV6-8 and TRBJ2-5, with TRBD2 matching 15 bases. The CDR3 contains 15 residues. From germline, CDR1 is MNHGY and CDR2 SAAAGT. The V gene end was trimmed by 6 bases and the J gene end by 5 bases; junction bases not matched to a gene: 4. Here the CDR3 DNA reads TGTGCCAGCAGAGGGACTAGCGGGGGGAGGGAGACCCAGTACTTC. Its translation: CASRGTSGGRETQYF.

This chain joins TRBV11-3 and TRBJ1-1; D is possibly TRBD1 (6 bases). CDR1 and CDR2 (germline): SGHNT, YENEEA. The germline V and J ends were trimmed by 3 bases and 7 bases, with 15 bases remaining between them. The CDR3 runs 14 residues. CDR3 loop: CASSLMRGASEAFF. The DNA of the CDR3 is TGTGCCAGCAGCTTGATGCGGGGGGCGAGTGAAGCTTTCTTT.

The rearrangement joins TRBV6-8 to TRBJ2-5; no definite D call. V shed 2 bases and J shed 0 bases, with 10 bases lying between them. Germline CDR1 reads MNHGY; CDR2 reads SAAAGT. The CDR3 contains 15 residues. CDR3: CASSYGVAHQETQYF. The DNA of the CDR3 is TGTGCCAGCAGTTACGGGGTAGCCCACCAAGAGACCCAGTACTTC.

CDR3 sequence: CASSSDSSGANVLTF. Written as DNA, the CDR3 is TGTGCCAGTAGTTCCGACAGCTCTGGGGCCAACGTCCTGACTTTC. The chain uses TRBV19 and TRBJ2-6, with D possibly matching TRBD1 (5 bases). From germline, CDR1 is LNHDA and CDR2 SQIVND (reference sequence). V was trimmed by 5 bases and J by 0 bases, leaving 8 bases between them. This CDR3 spans 15 amino acids. Full variable domain (outside the CDR3, taken from reference TRBV19 and TRBJ2-6): DGGITQSPKYLFRKEGQNVTLSCEQNLNHDAMYWYRQDPGQGLRLIYYSQIVNDFQKGDIAEGYSVSREKKESFPLTVTSAQKNPTAFYLCASSSDSSGANVLTFGAGSRLTVL.

The chain joins TRBV5-1 to TRBJ2-2, with TRBD1 as a possible D gene (6 bases). The CDR3 sequence is 16 residues long. V was shortened by 2 bases and J by 5 bases, with 16 bases between the two germline ends. Germline CDR1 SGHRS, CDR2 YFSETQ. CDR3 sequence (DNA): TGCGCCAGCAGCTTAAACCCAGGGGAGAGGACCGGGGAGCTGTTTTTT. Its protein product is CASSLNPGERTGELFF.

The chain recombines TRBV7-6 with TRBJ1-2; 10 nucleotides agree with TRBD1. This CDR3 comprises 14 residues. The germline V gene has CDR1 SGHVS and CDR2 FNYEAQ. V shed 5 bases and J 5 bases; nucleotides not matched to a gene: 5. The CDR3 DNA reads as TGTGCCAGCAGCCCGACAGGGGGCCCTTATGGCTACACCTTC. As protein: CASSPTGGPYGYTF.

This chain uses TRBV11-3 with TRBJ1-5; 9 positions agree with TRBD1. Germline CDR1 SGHNT, CDR2 YENEEA. J lost 5 bases, V lost 3 bases, and 2 bases had no gene match. There are 14 residues in the CDR3. The CDR3: CASSLGTGHQPQHF. Here the CDR3 DNA reads TGTGCCAGCAGCTTGGGGACAGGGCATCAGCCCCAGCATTTT.

The rearrangement uses TRBV11-3 and TRBJ2-7; maybe TRBD1 (5 bases). Germline V lookup: CDR1 SGHNT, CDR2 YENEEA. Trimming pared 3 bases from V and 3 bases from J, leaving 15 bases between. The CDR3 is 15 residues long. The CDR3 DNA reads TGTGCCAGCAGCTTGTCAGGGATGAGCTACTACGAGCAGTACTTC. Its protein product is CASSLSGMSYYEQYF.

This clone was seen once. The chain couples TRBV29-1 to TRBJ1-1, with D possibly being TRBD1 (6 bases). The CDR3 has 14 amino acids. CDR1 is SQVTM, CDR2 ANQGSEA, per germline. V was cut by 4 bases and J by 4 bases, with 16 bases left in between. For the CDR3, the DNA is TGCAGCGTTGGGGGCGCGAGGGGGACCACTGAAGCTTTCTTT. This sequence encodes CSVGGARGTTEAFF.

V and J are TRBV7-1 and TRBJ2-4, with D hard to call. TRBV7-1 is an open reading frame whose function is uncertain. The CDR3 covers 14 residues. The V end lost 4 bases, the J end lost 2 bases, and 9 bases lay between the germline ends. The CDR3 is CASSLDTTKNIQYF. The CDR3 region has the DNA TGTGCCAGCAGCTTAGACACAACCAAAAACATTCAGTACTTC.

This clone showed up just once. V and J are TRBV29-1 and TRBJ1-2; TRBD1 is a possible D gene (6 bases). Germline lookup yields CDR1 SQVTM and CDR2 ANQGSEA. There are 14 residues in the CDR3. V gave up 7 bases and J gave up 4 bases, with 19 bases separating them. CDR3: CSAGGGGPSYGYTF. In DNA form, the CDR3 reads TGCAGCGCTGGAGGTGGGGGGCCATCCTATGGCTACACCTTC.

The J gene is TRBJ2-3, the V gene TRBV6-8; 7 nucleotides agree with TRBD2. V lost 2 bases to trimming and J lost 7 bases; unmatched junction nucleotides: 15. Germline-derived CDR1 and CDR2 are MNHGY and SAAAGT. CDR3 length equals 17 residues. CDR3 region: CASSYTPGVAGSNTQYF. The CDR3 nucleotides are TGTGCCAGCAGTTACACCCCCGGTGTAGCGGGCAGCAATACGCAGTATTTT.

This clone appeared a few times. The chain combines TRBV6-8 with TRBJ2-7; the D gene is possibly TRBD1 (5 bases). The V end was cut by 6 bases, the J end by 0 bases, with 15 bases between. CDR3 length: 15 residues. Germline V CDR1 and CDR2: MNHGY, SAAAGT. CDR3 sequence: CASSNLGDSSYEQYF. Here the CDR3 DNA reads TGTGCCAGCAGCAACCTAGGGGATAGCTCCTACGAGCAGTACTTC.

This chain links TRBV10-2 with TRBJ2-6, with TRBD1 identical over 8 bases. Trimming took 8 bases from V and 11 from J; bases not matched to a gene: 11. This CDR3 comprises 14 residues. Germline V gene sequence: CDR1 WSHSY, CDR2 SAAADI. The CDR3 protein is CASGDSGTGYVLTF. The CDR3 DNA reads TGCGCCAGCGGGGACTCCGGGACAGGTTACGTCCTGACTTTC.

J is TRBJ2-7 and V is TRBV14; 13 nucleotides line up with TRBD2. The length of the CDR3 is 15 residues. The germline gives CDR1 SGHDN, CDR2 FVKESK. V lost 3 bases to trimming and J lost 4 bases; unmatched junction nucleotides: 3. CDR3 residues: CASSHQTSGRYEQYF. The CDR3 DNA reads TGTGCCAGCAGCCACCAGACTAGCGGGAGGTACGAGCAGTACTTC.

J is TRBJ2-3 and V is TRBV11-3, with TRBD2 matching 12 bases. Unmatched junction bases numbered 7, after V lost 5 bases and J lost 4 bases. This CDR3 region has 16 residues. Per the germline V gene, CDR1 is SGHNT and CDR2 is YENEEA. The CDR3, as DNA: TGTGCCAGCAGCCCCCAGACTAGCGGGGGAGCAGATACGCAGTATTTT. This codes for CASSPQTSGGADTQYF.

The chain has TRBV11-3 and TRBJ2-1; 11 bases align to TRBD2. The CDR3 is 18 residues long. J lost 4 bases, V lost 5 bases, and 13 bases had no gene match. Germline V CDR1 and CDR2: SGHNT, YENEEA. CDR3 in amino acids: CASSQAPILAGAYNEQFF. As DNA, the CDR3 is TGTGCCAGCAGCCAAGCCCCGATACTAGCGGGAGCATACAATGAGCAGTTCTTC.

Regarding this clone: One end of the junction varies from germline; a read error may be responsible. This chain joins TRBV6-8 and TRBJ1-2; TRBD1 matches 9 bases. Germline CDR1 reads MNHGY; CDR2 reads SAAAGT. CDR3 length: 14 residues. The CDR3 spells CAISGGQGREGYTF. CDR3 coding DNA: TGTGCCATCAGTGGGGGACAGGGAAGAGAAGGCTACACCTTC.